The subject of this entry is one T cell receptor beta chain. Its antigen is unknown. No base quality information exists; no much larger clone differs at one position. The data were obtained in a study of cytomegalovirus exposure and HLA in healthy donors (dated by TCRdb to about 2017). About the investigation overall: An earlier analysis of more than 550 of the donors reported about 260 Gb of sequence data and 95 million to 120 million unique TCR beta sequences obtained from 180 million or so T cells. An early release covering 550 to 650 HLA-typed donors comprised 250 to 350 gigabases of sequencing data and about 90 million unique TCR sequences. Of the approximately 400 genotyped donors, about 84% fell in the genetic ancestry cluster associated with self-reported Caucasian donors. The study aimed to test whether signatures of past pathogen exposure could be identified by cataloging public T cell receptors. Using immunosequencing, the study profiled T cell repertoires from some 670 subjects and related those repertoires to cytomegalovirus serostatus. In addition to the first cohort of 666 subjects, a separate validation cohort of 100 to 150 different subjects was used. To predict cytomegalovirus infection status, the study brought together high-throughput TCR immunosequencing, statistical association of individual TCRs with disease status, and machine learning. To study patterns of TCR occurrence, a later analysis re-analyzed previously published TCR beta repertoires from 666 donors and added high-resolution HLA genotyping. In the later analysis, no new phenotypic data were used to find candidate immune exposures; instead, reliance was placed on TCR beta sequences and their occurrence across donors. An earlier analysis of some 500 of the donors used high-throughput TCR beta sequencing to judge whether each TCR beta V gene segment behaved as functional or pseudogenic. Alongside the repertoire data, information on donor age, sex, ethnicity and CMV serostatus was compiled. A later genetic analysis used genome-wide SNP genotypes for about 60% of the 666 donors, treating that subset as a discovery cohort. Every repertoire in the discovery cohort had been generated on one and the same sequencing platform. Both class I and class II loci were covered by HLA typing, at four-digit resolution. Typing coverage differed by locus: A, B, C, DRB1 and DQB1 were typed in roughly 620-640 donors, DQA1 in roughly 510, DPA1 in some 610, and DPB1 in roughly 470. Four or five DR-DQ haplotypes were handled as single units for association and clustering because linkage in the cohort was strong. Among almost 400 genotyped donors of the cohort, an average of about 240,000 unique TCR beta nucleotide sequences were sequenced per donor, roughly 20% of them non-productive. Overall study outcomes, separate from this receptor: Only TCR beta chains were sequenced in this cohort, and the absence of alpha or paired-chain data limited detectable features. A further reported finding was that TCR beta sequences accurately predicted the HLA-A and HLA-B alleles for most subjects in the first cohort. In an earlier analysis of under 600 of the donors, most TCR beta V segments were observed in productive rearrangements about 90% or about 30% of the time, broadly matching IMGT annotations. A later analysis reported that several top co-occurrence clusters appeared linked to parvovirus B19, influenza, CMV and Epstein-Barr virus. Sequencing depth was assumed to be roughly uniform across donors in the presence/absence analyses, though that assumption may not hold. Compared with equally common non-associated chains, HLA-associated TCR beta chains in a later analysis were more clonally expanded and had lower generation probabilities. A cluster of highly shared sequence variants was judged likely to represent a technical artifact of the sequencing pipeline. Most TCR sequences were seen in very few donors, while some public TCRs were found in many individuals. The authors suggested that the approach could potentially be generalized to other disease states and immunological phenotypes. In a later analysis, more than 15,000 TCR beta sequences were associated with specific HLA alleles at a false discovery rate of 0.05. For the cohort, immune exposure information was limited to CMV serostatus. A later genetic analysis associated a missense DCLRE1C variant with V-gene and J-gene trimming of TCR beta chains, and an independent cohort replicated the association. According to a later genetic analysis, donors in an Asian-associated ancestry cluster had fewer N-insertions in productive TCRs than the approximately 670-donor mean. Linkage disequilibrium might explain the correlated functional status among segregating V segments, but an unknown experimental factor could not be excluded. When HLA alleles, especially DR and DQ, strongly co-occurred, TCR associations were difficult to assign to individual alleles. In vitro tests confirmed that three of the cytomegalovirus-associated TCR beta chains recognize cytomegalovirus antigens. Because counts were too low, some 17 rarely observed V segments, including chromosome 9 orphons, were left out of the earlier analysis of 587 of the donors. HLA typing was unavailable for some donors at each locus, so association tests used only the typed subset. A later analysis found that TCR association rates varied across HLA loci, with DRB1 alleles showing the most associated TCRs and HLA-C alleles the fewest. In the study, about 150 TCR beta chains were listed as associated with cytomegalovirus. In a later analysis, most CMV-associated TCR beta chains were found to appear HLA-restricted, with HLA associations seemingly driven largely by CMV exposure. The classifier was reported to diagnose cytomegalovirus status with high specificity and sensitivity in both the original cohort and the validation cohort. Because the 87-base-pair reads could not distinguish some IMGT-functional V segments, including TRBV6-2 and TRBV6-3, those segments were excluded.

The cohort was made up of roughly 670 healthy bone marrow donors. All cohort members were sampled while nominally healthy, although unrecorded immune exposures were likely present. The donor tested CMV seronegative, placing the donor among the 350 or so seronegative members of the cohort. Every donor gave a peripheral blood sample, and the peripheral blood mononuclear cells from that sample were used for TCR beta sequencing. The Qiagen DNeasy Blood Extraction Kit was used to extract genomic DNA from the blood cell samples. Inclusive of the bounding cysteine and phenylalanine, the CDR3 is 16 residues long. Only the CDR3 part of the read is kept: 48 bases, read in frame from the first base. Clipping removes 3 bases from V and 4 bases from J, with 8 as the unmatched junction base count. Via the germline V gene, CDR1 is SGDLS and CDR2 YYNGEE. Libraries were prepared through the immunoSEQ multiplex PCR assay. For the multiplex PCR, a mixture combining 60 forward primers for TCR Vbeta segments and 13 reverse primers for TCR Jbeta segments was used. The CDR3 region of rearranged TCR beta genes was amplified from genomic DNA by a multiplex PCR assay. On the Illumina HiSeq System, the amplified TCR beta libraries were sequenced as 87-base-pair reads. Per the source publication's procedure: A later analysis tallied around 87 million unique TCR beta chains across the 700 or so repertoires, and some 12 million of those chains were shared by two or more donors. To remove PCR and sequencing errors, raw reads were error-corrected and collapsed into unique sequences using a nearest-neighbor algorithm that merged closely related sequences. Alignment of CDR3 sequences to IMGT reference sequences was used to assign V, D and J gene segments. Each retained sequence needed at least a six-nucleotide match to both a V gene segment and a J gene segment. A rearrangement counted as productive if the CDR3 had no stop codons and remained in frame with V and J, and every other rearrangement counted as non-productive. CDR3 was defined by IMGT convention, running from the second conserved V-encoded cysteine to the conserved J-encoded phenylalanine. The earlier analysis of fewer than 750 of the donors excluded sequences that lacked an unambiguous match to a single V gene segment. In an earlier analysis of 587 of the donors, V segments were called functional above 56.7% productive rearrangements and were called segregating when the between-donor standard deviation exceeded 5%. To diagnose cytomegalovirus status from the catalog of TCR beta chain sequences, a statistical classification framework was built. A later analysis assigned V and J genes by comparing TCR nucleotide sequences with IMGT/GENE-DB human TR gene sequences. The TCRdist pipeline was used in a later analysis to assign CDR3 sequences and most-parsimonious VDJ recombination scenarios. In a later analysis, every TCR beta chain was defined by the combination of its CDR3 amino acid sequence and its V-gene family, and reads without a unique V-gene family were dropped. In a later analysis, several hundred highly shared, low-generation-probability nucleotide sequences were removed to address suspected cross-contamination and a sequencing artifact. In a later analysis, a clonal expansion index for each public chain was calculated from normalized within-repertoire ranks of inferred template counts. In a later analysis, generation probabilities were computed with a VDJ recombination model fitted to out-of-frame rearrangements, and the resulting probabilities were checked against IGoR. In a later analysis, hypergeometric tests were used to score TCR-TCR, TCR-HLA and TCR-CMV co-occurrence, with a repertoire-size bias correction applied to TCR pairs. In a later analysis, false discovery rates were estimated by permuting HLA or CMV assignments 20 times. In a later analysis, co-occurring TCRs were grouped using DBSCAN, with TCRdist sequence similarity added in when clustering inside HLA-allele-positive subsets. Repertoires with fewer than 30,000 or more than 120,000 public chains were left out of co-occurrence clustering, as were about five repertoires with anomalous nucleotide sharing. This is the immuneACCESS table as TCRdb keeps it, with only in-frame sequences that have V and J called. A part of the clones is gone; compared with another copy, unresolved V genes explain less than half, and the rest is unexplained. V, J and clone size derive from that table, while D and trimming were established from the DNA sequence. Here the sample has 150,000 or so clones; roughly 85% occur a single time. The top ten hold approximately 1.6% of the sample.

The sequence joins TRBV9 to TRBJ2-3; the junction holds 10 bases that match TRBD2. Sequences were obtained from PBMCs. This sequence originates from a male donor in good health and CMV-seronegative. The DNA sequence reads TGTGCCAGCAGCGCTTTAGCGGGGGGCGGGTCAGATACGCAGTATTTT. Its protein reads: CASSALAGGGSDTQYF.